The rows below give T cell receptor beta chains drawn from one sample of a study of blood T cell repertoires in COVID-19. Generated by immunoSEQ multiplex PCR, the TCRdb table keeps only in-frame clones and is missing some. The sample shows 50,000 to 80,000 clones, around nine tenths of them seen only once. The sequencing input was peripheral blood. These receptors all come from a man aged 55 to 70 with acute or convalescent COVID-19. The conserved cysteine and the conserved F or W are not part of the CDR3 here.

CDR3	V
ASSLRGWDTEAF	TRBV4-1
ASSQGASNSPLH	TRBV3-1/TRBV3-2
ASSPRGHGLEQY	TRBV3-1/TRBV3-2
ASRRDTGWAEAF	TRBV6-5
ASSLDLQASYNEQF	TRBV11-2
ASSVREYGYT	TRBV2
ASSWGQGGSPLH	TRBV6-6
ASSETRTYGYT	TRBV6-1
ASSLQGGKNTEAF	TRBV7-3
ASKPGQILNYGYT	TRBV2
AWSQEGRNYNSPLH	TRBV30
ASSSWGRNTEAF	TRBV19
ASSVDPGQGMAGYT	TRBV4-1
ASCPLANTGELF	TRBV7-2
ASSHYSPYEQF	TRBV3-1/TRBV3-2